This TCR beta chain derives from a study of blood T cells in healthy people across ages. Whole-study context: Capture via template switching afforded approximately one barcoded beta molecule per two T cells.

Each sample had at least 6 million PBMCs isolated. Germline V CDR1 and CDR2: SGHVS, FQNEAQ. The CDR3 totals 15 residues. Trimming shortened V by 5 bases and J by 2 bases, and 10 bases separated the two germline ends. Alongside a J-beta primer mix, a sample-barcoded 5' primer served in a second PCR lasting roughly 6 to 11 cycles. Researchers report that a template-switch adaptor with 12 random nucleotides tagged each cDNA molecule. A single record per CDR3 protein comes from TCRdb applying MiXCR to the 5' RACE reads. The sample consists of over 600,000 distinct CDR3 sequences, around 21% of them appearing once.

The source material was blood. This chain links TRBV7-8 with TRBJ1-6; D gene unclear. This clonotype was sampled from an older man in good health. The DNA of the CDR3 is TGTGCCAGCAGCCCTAATCCTACCTATAATTCACCCCTCCACTTT. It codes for CASSPNPTYNSPLHF.